This TCR beta chain comes out of a study of cytomegalovirus exposure and HLA in healthy donors (dated by TCRdb to 2016 to 2017). About the full investigation: According to an earlier analysis of a few hundred of the donors, about 190 million T cells yielded 95 million to 140 million unique TCR beta sequences and 250 to 350 Gb of sequence data. Every discovery cohort repertoire had been produced on one sequencing platform. Donor age, sex, ethnicity and CMV serostatus were compiled alongside the repertoire data. In an earlier analysis of 500 to 650 of the donors, high-throughput TCR beta sequencing was used to judge whether each TCR beta V gene segment behaved as functional or pseudogenic. Typing coverage differed by locus: A, B, C, DRB1 and DQB1 were typed in roughly 620-630 donors, DQA1 in 522, DPA1 in roughly 590, and DPB1 in just under 490. On average, roughly 240,000 unique TCR beta nucleotide sequences were sequenced per donor among roughly 430 genotyped donors of the cohort, with roughly 20% of those sequences being non-productive. In a later analysis, previously published TCR beta repertoires from hundreds of donors were re-analyzed and high-resolution HLA genotyping was added so that TCR occurrence patterns could be studied. High-throughput TCR immunosequencing, statistical association of individual TCRs with disease status, and machine learning were combined to predict cytomegalovirus infection status. Besides the first cohort of roughly 700 subjects, a separate validation cohort made up of 120 different subjects was used. Both class I and class II loci were covered by HLA typing, at four-digit resolution. Of the roughly 400 genotyped donors, less than 90% were placed in the genetic ancestry cluster associated with self-reported Caucasian donors. A later genetic analysis used genome-wide SNP genotypes for about 65% of the roughly 670 donors, treating that subset as a discovery cohort. Because of strong linkage in the cohort, a handful of DR-DQ haplotypes were treated as single units for association and clustering. The study aimed to test whether signatures of past pathogen exposure could be identified by cataloging public T cell receptors. The study profiled the T cell repertoires of under 850 subjects by immunosequencing and related them to cytomegalovirus serostatus. An early release covering roughly 580 HLA-typed donors comprised approximately 290 gigabases of sequencing data and 85 million to 100 million unique TCR sequences. In the later analysis, no new phenotypic data were used to find candidate immune exposures; instead, reliance was placed on TCR beta sequences and their occurrence across donors.

Broader findings and caveats from the paper: In a later analysis, HLA-associated TCR beta chains were found to be more clonally expanded and to have lower generation probabilities than equally common non-associated chains. The earlier analysis of approximately 540 of the donors excluded seventeen rarely observed V segments, including chromosome 9 orphons, because counts were too low. Assigning TCR associations to individual alleles was difficult when HLA alleles, especially DR and DQ, strongly co-occurred. V-gene and J-gene trimming of TCR beta chains was associated with a missense DCLRE1C variant in a later genetic analysis, and the association was replicated in an independent cohort. In a later analysis, the rate of TCR association differed among HLA loci, with DRB1 alleles having the most associated TCRs and HLA-C alleles having the fewest. According to a later analysis, most CMV-associated TCR beta chains appeared to be HLA-restricted, and the HLA associations seemed to be driven largely by CMV exposure. HLA typing was unavailable for some donors at each locus, so association tests used only the typed subset. According to a later analysis, parvovirus B19, influenza, CMV and Epstein-Barr virus appeared linked to several top co-occurrence clusters. Correlated functional status among segregating V segments might reflect linkage disequilibrium, but an unknown experimental factor could not be ruled out. A cluster of highly shared sequence variants was judged likely to represent a technical artifact of the sequencing pipeline. The classifier was reported to diagnose cytomegalovirus status with high specificity and sensitivity in both the original and validation cohorts. A further reported finding was that TCR beta sequences accurately predicted the HLA-A and HLA-B alleles for most subjects in the first cohort. In an earlier analysis of fewer than 700 of the donors, most TCR beta V segments appeared in productive rearrangements about 87% or about 30% of the time, broadly matching IMGT annotations. Some IMGT-functional V segments, including TRBV6-2 and TRBV6-3, could not be told apart with the 87-base-pair reads, so those segments were excluded. Roughly uniform sequencing depth across donors was assumed in presence/absence analyses, although this assumption may not hold. The study listed 150 to 200 TCR beta chains as associated with cytomegalovirus. A few of the identified cytomegalovirus-associated TCR beta chains were confirmed in vitro to be specific for cytomegalovirus antigens. Most TCR sequences were observed very rarely across donors, whereas some public TCRs were present in many individuals. In a later analysis, about 17,000 TCR beta sequences were associated with specific HLA alleles at a false discovery rate of 0.05. The authors suggested that the approach could potentially be extended to other disease states and immunological phenotypes. Compared with the approximately 710-donor mean, donors in an Asian-associated ancestry cluster had fewer N-insertions in productive TCRs, according to a later genetic analysis. The cohort was sequenced for TCR beta chains only, and without alpha or paired-chain data the features that could be detected were limited. Immune exposure information for the cohort was limited to CMV serostatus.

In the case of this clone: It has no known antigen specificity. The input lacks base qualities; no much larger clone sits a single base away.

Receptor amplification or capture employed the immunoSEQ multiplex PCR assay. A mixture of 60 forward primers for TCR Vbeta segments and 13 reverse primers for TCR Jbeta segments was used in the multiplex PCR. The CDR3 region of rearranged TCR beta genes was amplified from genomic DNA by a multiplex PCR assay. The Illumina HiSeq System was used to sequence the amplified TCR beta libraries as 87-base-pair reads. As for how the authors treated the data: In a later analysis, some 80 million unique TCR beta chains were counted across the 650 to 750 repertoires, and some 10 million of these chains were shared by at least two donors. Raw reads were error-corrected and collapsed into unique sequences by a nearest-neighbor algorithm in which closely related sequences were merged to remove PCR and sequencing errors. CDR3 sequences were aligned to IMGT reference sequences to assign V, D and J gene segments. For a sequence to be retained, a match of at least six nucleotides was required to both a V gene segment and a J gene segment. A rearrangement counted as productive if the CDR3 had no stop codons and remained in frame with V and J, and every other rearrangement counted as non-productive. Following IMGT convention, CDR3 was defined as the stretch from the second conserved V-encoded cysteine up to the conserved J-encoded phenylalanine. Sequences without an unambiguous match to a single V gene segment were excluded from the earlier analysis of 500 to 700 of the donors. In an earlier analysis of some 590 of the donors, a V segment was called functional when productive rearrangements were above 56.7%, and segregating when the standard deviation between donors exceeded 5%. A statistical classification framework was developed to diagnose cytomegalovirus status using the catalog of TCR beta chain sequences. A later analysis assigned V and J genes by comparing TCR nucleotide sequences with IMGT/GENE-DB human TR gene sequences. The TCRdist pipeline was used in a later analysis to assign CDR3 sequences and most-parsimonious VDJ recombination scenarios. In a later analysis, each TCR beta chain was defined by its CDR3 amino acid sequence together with its V-gene family, and reads without a unique V-gene family were excluded. As a way to deal with suspected cross-contamination and a sequencing artifact, a later analysis dropped roughly 600 nucleotide sequences that were highly shared and had low generation probability. In a later analysis, a clonal expansion index was calculated for each public chain from normalized within-repertoire ranks of inferred template counts. Generation probabilities in a later analysis came from a VDJ recombination model fitted to out-of-frame rearrangements, and those results were checked against IGoR. A later analysis scored TCR-TCR, TCR-HLA and TCR-CMV co-occurrence with hypergeometric tests, applying a repertoire-size bias correction to TCR pairs. False discovery rates were estimated in a later analysis by permuting HLA or CMV assignments 20 times. In a later analysis, co-occurring TCRs were grouped with DBSCAN, and TCRdist sequence similarity was added when clustering was performed within HLA-allele-positive subsets. Repertoires with fewer than 30,000 or more than 120,000 public chains were left out of co-occurrence clustering, as were five repertoires with anomalous nucleotide sharing. TCRdb carries this immuneACCESS record with in-frame sequences only. Its versions omit some clonotypes, under half of them owing to an unresolved V gene in the studies checked, with the rest unexplained. V and J calls and clone size follow that table, whereas D and trimming were derived from the DNA. The table for this sample lists around 150,000 clones; under 90% of them were counted only once. About 4.3% of the sample is taken by the ten largest.

V and J are truncated by 4 bases and 0 bases respectively, leaving an intervening sequence of 14 bases. The germline V gene specifies SGHNT as CDR1 and YENEEA as CDR2. Including the terminal cysteine and phenylalanine, the CDR3 comprises 16 residues. The entry retains the CDR3 DNA only, 48 bases that are in frame from base 1. The cohort was made up of 500 to 800 healthy bone marrow donors. All cohort members were sampled while nominally healthy, although unrecorded immune exposures were likely present. The donor tested CMV seronegative and was one of the 352 seronegative cohort members. A peripheral blood sample was provided by each donor, and peripheral blood mononuclear cells were used for TCR beta sequencing. Genomic DNA was extracted from the blood cell samples with the Qiagen DNeasy Blood Extraction Kit.

This sequence was found in a man aged 30 to 45 in good health and CMV-seronegative. The rearranged chain carries TRBV11-3 and TRBJ2-3, and perhaps TRBD1 as D gene, on 5 matching bases. Sequenced sample: PBMCs. The DNA reads TGTGCCAGCAGCTCTTCGGTAGGGGCTAGCACAGATACGCAGTATTTT. It translates as CASSSSVGASTDTQYF.